This T cell receptor beta chain is drawn from a study of beta chain features in type 1 diabetes. Study-wide points: Shorter TCRB CDR3s, moderately but significantly so, marked every one of the four CD4+ subsets in Type 1 diabetes patients. At VDJ recombination sites, type 1 diabetes patients had fewer insertions and more deleted nucleotides.

Expressed TCRB transcripts were sequenced because the entire RNA isolate underwent reverse transcription. Produced via immunoSEQ multiplex PCR; TCRdb's table is partial and in-frame only. Of hundreds of thousands of clones listed, over 12% are singletons. This clone appeared a few times. Its antigen is unknown. Sorting of CD4+ naive, central memory, regulatory and stem cell-like memory cells was performed via CD45RO/CCR7/CD25/CD127/CD95/CD27. From germline, CDR1 is LNHNV and CDR2 YYDKDF (reference sequence). Trimming took off 7 bases at V and 1 base at J, with 2 bases between the two ends. The CDR3 covers 11 residues.

The clonotype comes from a man younger than 35 with type 1 diabetes. The chain combines TRBV15 with TRBJ2-1; D gene ambiguous. Specimen: naive CD4+ T cells from blood. Written as DNA, the CDR3 is TGTGCCACCAATTCCTACAATGAGCAGTTCTTC. Its protein is CATNSYNEQFF.